What follows are 21 T cell receptor beta chains derived from one specimen sequenced in a study of T-cell memory formation after mild COVID-19. From the 5' RACE reads, TCRdb called clonotypes with MiXCR, one entry per CDR3 protein. The sample includes 150,000 to 200,000 distinct CDR3 sequences, about 14% of them seen just once. Sequencing was done on a sample of PBMCs or a T cell subset sorted from them (not recorded which). The receptors were sampled from an adult woman who had mild COVID-19 (a few samples of this study predate the infection). Cell type and time point are not known.

V is TRBV20-1 and J is TRBJ2-3; 7 bases are a match to TRBD1. The CDR3 spans 17 residues. Trimming at V came to 6 bases and at J to 0 bases, leaving 15 bases not matched to a gene. The germline V gene encodes CDR1 DFQATT and CDR2 SNEGSKA (reference sequence). The CDR3 loop is CSASKEKDRMSTDTQYF. In DNA form, the CDR3 reads TGCAGTGCCTCAAAGGAGAAGGACAGGATGAGCACAGATACGCAGTATTTT.

V is TRBV12-3 or TRBV12-4 and J is TRBJ2-7, with TRBD2 identical over 8 bases. The CDR3 is made up of 15 amino acids. V shed 7 bases and J 0 bases; nucleotides not matched to a gene: 8. The CDR3 spells CASTSNSGISYEQYF. DNA of the CDR3: TGTGCCAGCACCTCTAATAGCGGGATCTCCTACGAGCAGTACTTC.

Only a few counts were recorded for this clonotype. The V gene is TRBV5-1, the J gene TRBJ1-6, with TRBD1 matching over 9 bases. Losses at the gene ends were 3 bases for V and 6 bases for J; bases not matched to a gene: 4. The CDR3 spans 15 residues. The V gene's germline CDR1 is SGHRS and CDR2 YFSETQ. The CDR3 reads CASSSGQGSNSPLHF. CDR3 coding DNA: TGCGCCAGCAGCTCCGGACAGGGGAGTAATTCACCCCTCCACTTT.

The chain couples TRBV7-3 to TRBJ2-3; TRBD2 might be the D (6 bases). Per germline, CDR1 SGHTA and CDR2 FQGTGA. Trimming took 5 bases from V and 9 from J, leaving 15 bases between them. The CDR3 is made up of 13 amino acids. The CDR3 DNA reads TGTGCCAGCAGCCCGGGACTGGGGCCAACGCAGTATTTT. It encodes CASSPGLGPTQYF.

The V call is TRBV6-2 or TRBV6-3, the J call TRBJ2-7; 10 bases map to TRBD2. This CDR3 spans 13 amino acids. Germline V gene lookup returns CDR1 MNHEY and CDR2 SVGEGT. The ends lost 2 bases at V and 7 bases at J; junction bases unmatched: 2. The CDR3 nucleotides read TGTGCCAGCAGTTACGGGGGACTAGCGGAGCAGTACTTC. It translates to CASSYGGLAEQYF.

This clonotype was observed at least ten times. The chain uses TRBV7-9 and TRBJ2-7, with 11 bases identical to TRBD2. CDR3 size: 15 residues. V lost 5 bases to trimming and J lost 5 bases; unmatched junction nucleotides: 8. The germline V gene has CDR1 SEHNR and CDR2 FQNEAQ (reference sequence). This CDR3 reads CASSPLAGDLHEQYF. In DNA, the CDR3 is TGTGCCAGCAGCCCACTAGCGGGAGACCTCCACGAGCAGTACTTC.

The J gene is TRBJ1-2, the V gene TRBV29-1; D unresolved. V was trimmed by 6 bases and J by 8 bases, leaving 4 bases between them. In germline, CDR1 is SQVTM, CDR2 ANQGSEA. This CDR3 spans 8 amino acids. The CDR3 spells CSVGGYTF. CDR3 nucleotide sequence: TGCAGCGTCGGCGGCTACACCTTC.

The gene calls are TRBV5-1 and TRBJ2-5, with no clear D. The CDR3 is 13 residues long. Germline V gives CDR1 SGHRS, CDR2 YFSETQ. The V end lost 0 bases, the J end lost 5 bases, and 8 bases lay between the germline ends. The CDR3 DNA is TGCGCCAGCAGCTTGGTAATCAGTGAGACCCAGTACTTC. Translated: CASSLVISETQYF.

This clonotype showed up just a few times. The chain combines TRBV29-1 with TRBJ2-7, with 7 bases matching TRBD1. The CDR3 has 12 amino acids. Germline trimming cut 7 bases from V and 0 bases from J; bases unmatched to any gene: 3. Germline CDR1 SQVTM, CDR2 ANQGSEA. In nucleotides, the CDR3 is TGCAGCGGGGGACAGAGCTCCTACGAGCAGTACTTC. Translating gives CSGGQSSYEQYF.

This rearrangement joins TRBV12-3 or TRBV12-4 to TRBJ2-7; D perhaps matches TRBD1 (6 bases). The CDR3 is made up of 14 amino acids. V was trimmed by 6 bases and J by 1 base, leaving 13 bases between them. In DNA, the CDR3 is TGTGCCAGCAGGCTGGGTAGGGGGTCCTACGAGCAGTACTTC. Translating gives CASRLGRGSYEQYF.

This clonotype was detected only a few times. The chain links TRBV6-1 to TRBJ2-6, with 7 bases matching TRBD1. The CDR3 totals 17 residues. The V and J ends lost 7 bases and 0 bases, in that order; junction bases with no gene match: 9. The germline V gene has CDR1 MNHNS and CDR2 SASEGT. The CDR3 region has the DNA TGTGCCAGCATGAAAAGGACAGGCGGCTCTGGGGCCAACGTCCTGACTTTC. Its translation: CASMKRTGGSGANVLTF.

There are many counts of this clonotype. The chain uses TRBV6-5 and TRBJ2-2; 13 bases are shared with TRBD2. The CDR3 consists of 19 residues. V lost 6 bases and J lost 7; bases outside the gene matches: 17. The V gene's germline CDR1 is MNHEY and CDR2 SVGAGI. The CDR3 coding sequence is TGTGCCAGCAGCGCTCGAGGGACTAGCGGGATTTCCCTCATCGGGGAGCTGTTTTTT. This encodes CASSARGTSGISLIGELFF.

A few counts support this clonotype. V is TRBV13 and J is TRBJ2-7, with 8 bases matching TRBD1. Looked up from germline, CDR1 is PRHDT and CDR2 is FYEKMQ (reference sequence). Losses at the gene ends were 3 bases for V and 7 bases for J; bases not matched to a gene: 8. This CDR3 has 14 amino acids. The CDR3 sequence is CASSFGRGREEQYF. DNA for the CDR3: TGTGCCAGCAGCTTCGGCAGGGGGCGCGAAGAGCAGTACTTC.

The sample holds many counts of this clonotype. This chain connects TRBV20-1 to TRBJ2-3; 8 nucleotides line up with TRBD2. Trimming took 6 bases from V and 1 from J; bases not matched to a gene: 6. Per germline, CDR1 DFQATT and CDR2 SNEGSKA (reference sequence). CDR3 length: 14 amino acids. CDR3 coding DNA: TGCAGTGCCAACGCGGGGGGTCGCACAGATACGCAGTATTTT. It translates to CSANAGGRTDTQYF.

J is TRBJ2-3 and V is TRBV21-1. TRBV21-1 is reported as a pseudogene. The CDR3 is made up of 13 amino acids. The CDR3 nucleotides are TGTGCCAGCCTACTACGGTGGGGAGATACGCAGTATTTT. It yields the protein CASLLRWGDTQYF.

This rearrangement joins TRBV5-1 to TRBJ2-2, with TRBD1 as a possible D gene (5 bases). This CDR3 has 18 residues. The germline CDR1 and CDR2 sequences are SGHRS and YFSETQ. The ends were cut back, 1 base at V and 2 bases at J, with 18 bases in the middle. Here the CDR3 DNA reads TGCGCCAGCAGCTTGAAGACAGCACGGTGGTCCAACACCGGGGAGCTGTTTTTT. Translating gives CASSLKTARWSNTGELFF.

Comments on this clonotype: A junction boundary mismatches the germline segment, possibly from a read error. The V call is TRBV11-3, the J call TRBJ1-2; 7 bases map to TRBD1. Germline V CDR1 and CDR2: SGHNT, YENEEA. This CDR3 spans 14 amino acids. The CDR3 loop is CASSLERQGPGYTF. The CDR3 DNA sequence: TGTGCCAGCAGCCTAGAGCGACAGGGTCCTGGCTACACCTTC. Full variable domain (remainder filled in from reference TRBV11-3 and TRBJ1-2): EAGVVQSPRYKIIEKKQPVAFWCNPISGHNTLYWYLQNLGQGPELLIRYENEEAVDDSQLPKDRFSAERLKGVDSTLKIQPAELGDSAVYLCASSLERQGPGYTFGSGTRLTVV.

The chain links TRBV30 to TRBJ2-2; unclear D gene. The CDR3 length is 14 residues. Trimming removed 2 bases at V and 5 bases at J, with 12 bases between. CDR1 and CDR2 (germline): GTSNPN, SVGIG (reference sequence). In DNA, the CDR3 is TGTGCCTGGAGTACCCTCACCTATACCGGGGAGCTGTTTTTT. It translates to CAWSTLTYTGELFF.

The gene calls are TRBV5-5 and TRBJ1-1, with D unclear. Deletions cut 1 base from V and 7 bases from J, with 14 bases between. CDR1 and CDR2 (germline): SGHKS, YYEKEE (reference sequence). The CDR3 length is 14 residues. CDR3 residues: CASSLRPDPCEAFF. The CDR3 DNA sequence: TGTGCCAGCAGCTTGAGGCCAGACCCCTGTGAAGCTTTCTTT.

The chain has TRBV4-2 and TRBJ2-1; D is ambiguous. The CDR3 runs to 17 residues. V lost 1 base, J lost 0 bases, and 13 bases lay in between. Germline V gene lookup returns CDR1 LGHNA and CDR2 YNFKEQ. CDR3 sequence reads: CASSQADNRNSYNEQFF. The CDR3 nucleotides are TGTGCCAGCAGCCAAGCCGATAATCGGAACTCCTACAATGAGCAGTTCTTC.

This clonotype was seen more than once but under ten times. J is TRBJ1-2 and V is TRBV30, with D possibly matching TRBD1 (5 bases). CDR1 is GTSNPN and CDR2 is SVGIG in the germline V gene (reference sequence). The CDR3 spans 14 residues. The V and J ends lost 0 bases and 7 bases respectively, with 15 bases between them. CDR3 in amino acids: CAWSVSRASGGYTF. CDR3 DNA sequence: TGTGCCTGGAGTGTAAGCAGGGCTAGTGGTGGCTACACCTTC.